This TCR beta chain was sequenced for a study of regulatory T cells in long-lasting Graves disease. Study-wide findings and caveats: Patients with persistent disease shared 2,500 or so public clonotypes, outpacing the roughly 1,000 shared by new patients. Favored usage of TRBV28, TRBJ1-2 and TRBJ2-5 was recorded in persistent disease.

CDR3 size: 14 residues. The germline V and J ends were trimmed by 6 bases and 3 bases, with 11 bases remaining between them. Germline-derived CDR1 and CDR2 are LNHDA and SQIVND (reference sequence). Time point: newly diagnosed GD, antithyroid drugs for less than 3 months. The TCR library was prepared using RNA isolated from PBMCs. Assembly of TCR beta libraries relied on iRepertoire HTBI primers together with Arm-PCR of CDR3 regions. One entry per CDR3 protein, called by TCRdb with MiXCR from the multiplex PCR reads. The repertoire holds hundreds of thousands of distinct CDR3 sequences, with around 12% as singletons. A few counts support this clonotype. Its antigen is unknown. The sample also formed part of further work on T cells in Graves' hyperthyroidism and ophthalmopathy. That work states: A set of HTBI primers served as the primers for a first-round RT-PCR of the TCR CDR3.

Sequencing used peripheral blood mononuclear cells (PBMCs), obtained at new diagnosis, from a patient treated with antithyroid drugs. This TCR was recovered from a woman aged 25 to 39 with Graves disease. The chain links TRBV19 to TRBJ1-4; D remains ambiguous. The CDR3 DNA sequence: TGTGCCAGTAGCCCCGGGCTTCCTAATGAAAAACTGTTTTTT. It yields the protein CASSPGLPNEKLFF.